The 5 T cell receptor beta chains below all came from one sample that was sequenced in a study of post-analysis software for immune sequencing data. Study outcomes and limitations: Controls had lower frequencies than patients of five TRBV segments, which included TRBV5-6, TRBV5-1 and TRBV20-1.

Incorporated into the TCR beta cDNA libraries were unique molecular identifiers, which served to reduce PCR and sequencing biases. TCRdb reprocessed the PCR reads with MiXCR, giving one entry per CDR3 protein. This sample has 250,000 to 300,000 distinct CDR3 sequences, with 35% to 40% found just once. No antigen has been assigned to these receptors. Input material: blood. The receptors were gathered from a girl aged 5 to 17 with multiple sclerosis.

This clonotype was counted a few times. The chain links TRBV12-3 or TRBV12-4 to TRBJ2-7; D perhaps matches TRBD1 (6 bases). Trimming took 5 bases from V and 4 from J, leaving 15 bases between them. The CDR3 totals 14 residues. Here the CDR3 DNA reads TGTGCCAGCAGTCTCCTTGGGGGCCCTTACGAGCAGTACTTC. Residues: CASSLLGGPYEQYF.

This clonotype was seen only a few times. A much larger clone sits a single nucleotide away, making a read error possible. V is TRBV6-2 or TRBV6-3 and J is TRBJ2-3, with a weak D call TRBD2 (5 bases). Germline CDR1 and CDR2: MNHEY and SVGEGT. This CDR3 contains 12 residues. DNA for the CDR3: TGTGCCGGCAGCGGTCCCACAGATACGCAGTATTTT. Translation gives CAGSGPTDTQYF.

The count of this clonotype is one. A single base separates this from a much larger clone, so it may be a read error. The V and J genes are TRBV12-3 or TRBV12-4 and TRBJ1-2, with D tentatively TRBD1 (6 bases). With 5 bases removed from V and 4 bases from J, the gap between germline ends came to 11 bases. The CDR3 has 13 residues. CDR3 protein: CASSPRTVYGYTF. The DNA of the CDR3 is TGTGCCAGCAGTCCCCGGACAGTCTATGGCTACACCTTC.

There are many counts of this clonotype. The chain links TRBV6-2 or TRBV6-3 to TRBJ1-2; D gene uncertain. From germline, CDR1 is MNHEY and CDR2 SVGEGT. Trimming cost V 7 bases and J 4 bases, with 13 bases left between them. This CDR3 region has 13 residues. The CDR3 nucleotides read TGTGCCAGCACCCTGGATCTGATCTATGGCTACACCTTC. Its protein product is CASTLDLIYGYTF.

This clonotype was seen ten or more times. The chain couples TRBV5-6 to TRBJ2-3; D gene unclear. The germline V gene encodes CDR1 SGHDT and CDR2 YYEEEE. The CDR3 has 13 amino acids. V was trimmed by 6 bases and J by 2 bases, leaving 10 bases between them. CDR3 loop: CASIKPDTDTQYF. The CDR3 bases are TGTGCCAGCATCAAGCCGGACACAGATACGCAGTATTTT.